This TCR beta chain was documented in a study of blood T cell repertoires in COVID-19. The wider study: The study drew acute and convalescent COVID-19 samples from the United States, Italy and Spain. PBMCs, B-cell-depleted T cells, or T cells were the source of the cDNA or gDNA that made up the material.

J was trimmed by 4 bases and V by 1 base; bases with no gene match: 7. The CDR3 loop spans 17 amino acids. In germline, CDR1 is SGHVS, CDR2 FNYEAQ. In the original processing: Amplification of reference gene primers provided the estimated nucleated cell counts. Measured with immunoSEQ multiplex PCR; TCRdb has only the in-frame clones, and not every one. The D gene and trimming were derived from the DNA, and the V and J assignments and clone size from that table. The table has some 150,000 clones, 86% seen once. This TCR came from a woman aged 55-75 years with acute or convalescent COVID-19. Sequencing was done on a sample of peripheral blood. V is TRBV7-6 and J is TRBJ2-1; TRBD2 matches 10 bases. CDR3 bases: TGTGCCAGCAGCTTAGGGCCGACTAGCGGGCGATACAATGAGCAGTTCTTC. Its translation is CASSLGPTSGRYNEQFF.